One sample yielded the 18 T cell receptor beta chains listed below, sequenced in a study of T cells in Graves' hyperthyroidism and ophthalmopathy. Researchers amplified the TCR beta CDR3 regions from RNA transcripts. An initial round of RT-PCR targeting the TCR CDR3 relied on the HTBI primer set. TCRdb independently ran MiXCR on the multiplex PCR reads; one entry per CDR3 protein. Here the sample spans some 270,000 distinct CDR3 sequences, roughly 15% being singletons. What was sequenced was blood. The receptors shown here come from a woman aged 30 to 39 with Graves' hyperthyroidism that later progressed to Graves' ophthalmopathy.

This clonotype was observed at least ten times. The rearrangement uses TRBV6-2 or TRBV6-3 and TRBJ2-5, with no clear D. The CDR3 runs 15 residues. V was cut by 8 bases and J by 0 bases, with 16 bases left in between. The germline gives CDR1 MNHEY, CDR2 SVGEGT. The CDR3 bases are TGTGCCAGCGACCAAGGCCTTCTCAACCAAGAGACCCAGTACTTC. This sequence encodes CASDQGLLNQETQYF.

The rearrangement joins TRBV5-1 to TRBJ2-7; 7 nucleotides match TRBD1. V lost 5 bases to trimming and J lost 2 bases; unmatched junction nucleotides: 13. The CDR3 spans 16 residues. Germline CDR1 and CDR2: SGHRS and YFSETQ. CDR3: CASSPLTGTDPYEQYF. CDR3 in DNA: TGCGCCAGCAGTCCCCTGACCGGGACAGACCCCTACGAGCAGTACTTC.

The chain has TRBV5-8 and TRBJ1-3; D call uncertain. Germline V gene data show CDR1 as SGHTS and CDR2 as YDEGEE. With 2 bases removed from V and 1 base from J, the gap between germline ends came to 19 bases. This CDR3 spans 18 amino acids. The CDR3 DNA reads TGTGCCAGCAGCTTCGGTCGTCAGTCGGGCAGATCTGGAAACACCATATATTTT. Amino acid sequence: CASSFGRQSGRSGNTIYF.

This clonotype was found many times. The CDR3 DNA reads as TGCAGTGCTAGAACCGGACTAGCGGGAGTAAGGGGACCCACAGATACGCAGTATTTT. This translates into CSARTGLAGVRGPTDTQYF. The J gene is TRBJ2-3, the V gene TRBV20-1; 13 positions agree with TRBD2. There are 19 residues in the CDR3. In germline, CDR1 is DFQATT, CDR2 SNEGSKA (reference sequence). J gave up 2 bases and V 2 bases, and 13 bases lay outside the gene matches.

This clonotype has a count of ten or more. The V and J genes are TRBV6-2 or TRBV6-3 and TRBJ2-7; 12 bases are shared with TRBD2. The CDR3 has 15 amino acids. Trimming removed 2 bases from V and 3 bases from J; junction bases left unmatched: 2. Germline assignment: CDR1 MNHEY and CDR2 SVGEGT. The CDR3 here is CASSYVGLAGYEQYF. The CDR3 nucleotides read TGTGCCAGCAGTTACGTGGGACTAGCGGGCTACGAGCAGTACTTC.

This clonotype was seen ten or more times. At one end, the junction sequence differs from germline, possibly due to a read error. DNA for the CDR3: TGTGCCAGCAGTCCCGGGGGGTCTGGAAACACCATATATTTT. This translates into CASSPGGSGNTIYF. The chain uses TRBV4-1 and TRBJ1-3; perhaps TRBD1 as D (5 bases). Germline assignment: CDR1 MGHRA and CDR2 YSYEKL. The CDR3 runs 14 residues.

This clonotype was seen ten or more times. V and J are TRBV7-2 and TRBJ1-1; the D is unclear. Germline V gene data show CDR1 as SGHTA and CDR2 as FQGNSA. This CDR3 spans 13 amino acids. Trimming stripped 6 bases from V and 0 bases from J, with 8 bases between. The CDR3 DNA is TGTGCCAGCAGGCTGGAGTTGAACACTGAAGCTTTCTTT. Its translation: CASRLELNTEAFF.

The V call is TRBV6-2 or TRBV6-3, the J call TRBJ2-1; no clear D. From germline, CDR1 is MNHEY and CDR2 SVGEGT. The CDR3 loop spans 13 amino acids. Trimming shortened V by 8 bases and J by 5 bases, and 13 bases separated the two germline ends. The DNA for the CDR3 is TGTGCCAGCCAATTGGACGGAGACAATGAGCAGTTCTTC. Translating it yields CASQLDGDNEQFF.

This clonotype was seen a few times. This chain links TRBV6-1 with TRBJ2-2; no reliable D call. This CDR3 has 14 amino acids. Germline V gene sequence: CDR1 MNHNS, CDR2 SASEGT. The germline V and J ends were trimmed by 2 bases and 7 bases, with 11 bases remaining between them. CDR3 DNA: TGTGCCAGCAGTGAACAAAGGGAAATCGGGGAGCTGTTTTTT. Translated: CASSEQREIGELFF.

This chain connects TRBV12-3 or TRBV12-4 to TRBJ2-5, with D maybe TRBD2 (5 bases). The CDR3 sequence is 14 residues long. With 6 bases removed from V and 2 bases from J, the gap between germline ends came to 13 bases. The CDR3, as DNA: TGTGCCAGCAGGTTGGGAAGGAGGCAAGAGACCCAGTACTTC. This encodes CASRLGRRQETQYF.

Only a few counts were recorded for this clonotype. The rearrangement links TRBV6-1 to TRBJ2-7; D may correspond to TRBD1 or TRBD2 (5 bases each). Trimming removed 5 bases from V and 4 bases from J, with 15 bases in between. The CDR3 is 14 residues long. CDR1 and CDR2 from the germline V gene are MNHNS and SASEGT. CDR3 bases: TGTGCCAGCAGTTCCGGGGACCATTCTTACGAGCAGTACTTC. Encoded protein: CASSSGDHSYEQYF.

This clonotype was seen at least ten times. The gene calls are TRBV5-1 and TRBJ2-3; TRBD1 agrees at 10 bases. V was pared by 4 bases and J by 2 bases, with 10 bases of the junction left unmatched. CDR3 length: 17 residues. Germline CDR1 is SGHRS and CDR2 is YFSETQ. The CDR3 spells CASSHFTGTGDTDTQYF. DNA of the CDR3: TGCGCCAGCAGCCACTTCACCGGGACAGGGGACACAGATACGCAGTATTTT. Complete variable domain (other parts from reference TRBV5-1 and TRBJ2-3): KAGVTQTPRYLIKTRGQQVTLSCSPISGHRSVSWYQQTPGQGLQFLFEYFSETQRNKGNFPGRFSGRQFSNSRSEMNVSTLELGDSALYLCASSHFTGTGDTDTQYFGPGTRLTVL.

CDR3 protein: CASSLVGERVTDTQYF. The CDR3 DNA follows: TGTGCCAGCAGCTTGGTAGGGGAACGAGTCACAGATACGCAGTATTTT. This sequence joins TRBV5-6 and TRBJ2-3; possible D gene TRBD1, 5 bases. Per the germline V gene, CDR1 is SGHDT and CDR2 is YYEEEE. Trimming removed 0 bases from V and 2 bases from J, with 13 bases in between. The CDR3 length is 16 residues.

The chain is built from TRBV27 and TRBJ2-7, with 8 nucleotides matching TRBD2. Trimming took 7 bases from V and 6 from J; bases not matched to a gene: 5. In germline, CDR1 is MNHEY, CDR2 SMNVEV (reference sequence). The CDR3 spans 12 residues. CDR3 in amino acids: CASNPRGGEQYF. In nucleotides, the CDR3 is TGTGCCAGCAATCCTCGGGGGGGCGAGCAGTACTTC.

This clonotype was seen more than once but under ten times. Because it lacks the conserved phenylalanine or tryptophan at the end, this CDR3 is likely a read error. The chain links TRBV6-1 to TRBJ2-5, with no clear D. The V gene's germline CDR1 is MNHNS and CDR2 SASEGT. Trimming stripped 3 bases from V and 7 bases from J, with 6 bases between. The CDR3 extends over 11 amino acids. CDR3 residues: CASSEAGTQYL. CDR3 DNA: TGTGCCAGCAGTGAGGCCGGGACCCAGTACCTC.

Worth noting for this clonotype: One end of the junction is discordant with germline, which a read error may explain. This chain joins TRBV18 and TRBJ2-1; 13 nucleotides agree with TRBD2. This CDR3 contains 18 residues. CDR1 is KGHSH and CDR2 is LQKENI in the germline V gene. The CDR3 DNA is TGTGCCAGCTCCCCACGGGGACTAGCGGGACCTGCCTGGCATGAGCAGTTCTTC. Residues: CASSPRGLAGPAWHEQFF.

This clonotype has at least ten counts. The chain uses TRBV4-2 and TRBJ2-1; 13 bases match TRBD2. Per the germline V gene, CDR1 is LGHNA and CDR2 is YNFKEQ. The CDR3 sequence is 18 residues long. Trimming cost V 3 bases and J 9 bases; bases outside gene matches: 14. The CDR3 is CASSHPNVGTSGTGEQFF. In nucleotides, the CDR3 is TGTGCCAGCAGCCATCCGAATGTAGGGACTAGCGGGACCGGTGAGCAGTTCTTC.

The sample holds many counts of this clonotype. V gene TRBV27 combines with J gene TRBJ2-1; D perhaps matches TRBD1 (5 bases). The CDR3 covers 14 residues. The ends were cut back, 4 bases at V and 4 bases at J, with 11 bases in the middle. Per the germline V gene, CDR1 is MNHEY and CDR2 is SMNVEV (reference sequence). The CDR3 region has the DNA TGTGCCAGCAGTTGGGCAGACAGTTACAATGAGCAGTTCTTC. Amino acid sequence: CASSWADSYNEQFF.